A single sample is the source of the 6 T cell receptor beta chains below, sequenced in a study of T cells in Graves' hyperthyroidism and ophthalmopathy (dated by TCRdb to about 2019). Receptor amplification or capture employed multiplex PCR. Sequencing relied on an Illumina HiSeq 2000. Amplification of TCR beta CDR3 regions was carried out from RNA transcripts. The first round of RT-PCR for the TCR CDR3 was performed with the HTBI primer set and the Qiagen OneStep RT-PCR kit. TCRdb trimmed the raw reads at Q25, called clones with MiXCR and kept productive beta chains. Merged by CDR3 protein, the rows form single entries marked with the most common genes and DNA. For this sample there are 700,000 to 950,000 distinct CDR3 sequences; 30% to 40% appear just once. The ten largest clones add up to roughly 31% of the sample. Specimen: blood. The receptors come from a woman in her 40s with Graves' hyperthyroidism.

V gene TRBV5-6 combines with J gene TRBJ1-2; 8 bases align to TRBD1. The CDR3 is 15 amino acids. Germline CDR1 SGHDT, CDR2 YYEEEE. The V gene end was trimmed by 1 base and the J gene end by 5 bases; junction bases not matched to a gene: 7. CDR3 sequence: CASSLLTGARYGYTF. In nucleotides, the CDR3 is TGTGCCAGCAGCTTGTTGACAGGGGCGAGGTATGGCTACACCTTC. The variable domain in full, with the rest retrieved from reference TRBV5-6 and TRBJ1-2, is DAGVTQSPTHLIKTRGQQVTLRCSPKSGHDTVSWYQQALGQGPQFIFQYYEEEERQRGNFPDRFSGHQFPNYSSELNVNALLLGDSALYLCASSLLTGARYGYTFGSGTRLTVV.

For this clonotype: A much more abundant neighbour one base away suggests this may be a read error. This sequence joins TRBV9 and TRBJ2-7, with D possibly TRBD2 on 5 matching bases. V shed 4 bases and J shed 6 bases, with 11 bases lying between them. Germline CDR1 is SGDLS and CDR2 is YYNGEE. The CDR3 loop spans 12 amino acids. The CDR3 DNA follows: TGTGCCAGCAGCTCGAGGGTTTTCGAGCAGTACTTC. This translates into CASSSRVFEQYF. Supplemented by reference TRBV9 and TRBJ2-7, the full variable domain reads DSGVTQTPKHLITATGQRVTLRCSPRSGDLSVYWYQQSLDQGLQFLIQYYNGEERAKGNILERFSAQQFPDLHSELNLSSLELGDSALYFCASSSRVFEQYFGPGTRLTVT.

In its sample, this clonotype was seen many times. The chain recombines TRBV29-1 with TRBJ2-5; D tentatively reads TRBD1 or TRBD2 (5 bases each). Deletions cut 4 bases from V and 5 bases from J, with 23 bases between. The CDR3 length is 16 residues. In germline, CDR1 is SQVTM, CDR2 ANQGSEA. The CDR3 nucleotides are TGCAGCGTTGCAAGAGCTCGTTTACTAGGGGTGGAGACCCAGTACTTC. It yields the protein CSVARARLLGVETQYF.

This clonotype was recorded a few times. The V and J genes are TRBV7-9 and TRBJ1-6; possibly TRBD1 for D (5 bases). V shed 7 bases and J shed 8 bases, with 18 bases lying between them. CDR3 length: 15 residues. CDR1 is SEHNR, CDR2 FQNEAQ, per germline (reference sequence). The CDR3, as DNA: TGTGCCAGCACCGACTGGGGACCTGGGGATTCACCCCTCCACTTT. Its protein product is CASTDWGPGDSPLHF.

Details on this clonotype: A much more abundant neighbour one base away suggests this may be a read error. The chain joins TRBV6-6 to TRBJ1-6; D uncertain. Germline-derived CDR1 and CDR2 are MNHNY and SVGAGI (reference sequence). The CDR3 is 12 residues long. The V end lost 5 bases, the J end lost 10 bases, and 9 bases lay between the germline ends. CDR3: CASSGLGSPLHF. As DNA, the CDR3 is TGTGCCAGCAGTGGATTAGGATCACCCCTCCACTTT.

The chain employs TRBV7-2 and TRBJ1-3; D is unclear. This CDR3 spans 13 amino acids. The V and J ends lost 4 bases and 2 bases respectively, with 6 bases between them. The germline gives CDR1 SGHTA, CDR2 FQGNSA. The CDR3 DNA sequence: TGTGCCAGCAGCTCCGCCCCTGGAAACACCATATATTTT. Translation gives CASSSAPGNTIYF. The entire variable domain, with the rest obtained from reference TRBV7-2 and TRBJ1-3, is as follows: GAGVSQSPSNKVTEKGKDVELRCDPISGHTALYWYRQSLGQGLEFLIYFQGNSAPDKSGLPSDRFSAERTGGSVSTLTIQRTQQEDSAVYLCASSSAPGNTIYFGEGSWLTVV.